This is a list of T cell receptor beta chains from one sample in a study of response to subunit inactivated influenza vaccine. TCRdb processed the RT-PCR reads anew with MiXCR; each CDR3 protein has one entry. The sample lists under 550,000 distinct CDR3 sequences, approximately 7.7% occurring once. The sample in question was PBMCs from blood, obtained roughly 24 months after vaccination. The receptors derive from a man between 50 and 69 years old who received an inactivated influenza vaccine. The CDR3 runs from the conserved cysteine through the conserved F or W. The D gene is left open where the match is weak. Size tells how often a clone was seen (once, few, many) or the class of an expanded clone, and some rows leave it out.

CDR3 DNA: TGTGCCAGCAGCCAAGAGGGGGATGCTAATGAAAAACTGTTTTTT
CDR3 protein: CASSQEGDANEKLFF
J gene: TRBJ1-4
V gene: TRBV4-2
D gene: NA
CDR3 length: 15
clone size: many

CDR3 DNA: TGTGCCAGCAGTCAAACGGGGGGGATTTACGAGCTGTACTTC
CDR3 protein: CASSQTGGIYELYF
J gene: TRBJ2-7
V gene: TRBV6-1
D gene: TRBD2
CDR3 length: 14
clone size: many

CDR3 DNA: TGTGCCAGCAGTTTGGCTAGCGGGAGCGTCAATGAGCAGTTCTTC
CDR3 protein: CASSLASGSVNEQFF
J gene: TRBJ2-1
V gene: TRBV12-3/TRBV12-4
D gene: TRBD2
CDR3 length: 15
clone size: many

CDR3 DNA: TGTGCCACCAACGATTGGCCTCCGTCCGCAACTAATGAAAAACTGTTTTTT
CDR3 protein: CATNDWPPSATNEKLFF
J gene: TRBJ1-4
V gene: TRBV6-2/TRBV6-3
D gene: NA
CDR3 length: 17
clone size: NA

CDR3 DNA: TGTGCCAGCAGACGACTAGCGGGTTTCACCGGGGAGCTGTTTTTT
CDR3 protein: CASRRLAGFTGELFF
J gene: TRBJ2-2
V gene: TRBV6-1
D gene: TRBD2
CDR3 length: 15
clone size: many

CDR3 DNA: TGCGCCAGCAGCCCCGACGGAACAGGCTTTAATGAAAAACTGTTTTTT
CDR3 protein: CASSPDGTGFNEKLFF
J gene: TRBJ1-4
V gene: TRBV4-3
D gene: NA
CDR3 length: 16
clone size: NA

CDR3 DNA: TGTGCCAGCAGCCCCCCAATGAGCGCCGCCTACAATGAGCAGTTCTTC
CDR3 protein: CASSPPMSAAYNEQFF
J gene: TRBJ2-1
V gene: TRBV7-9
D gene: NA
CDR3 length: 16
clone size: few

CDR3 DNA: TGCGCCAGCAGCCGAGCCGGGACAGAGCCTGAAGCTTTCTTT
CDR3 protein: CASSRAGTEPEAFF
J gene: TRBJ1-1
V gene: TRBV5-1
D gene: TRBD1
CDR3 length: 14
clone size: NA

CDR3 DNA: TGTGCCAGCAGTCTGAATAGGCGGTATGAAAAACTGTTTTTT
CDR3 protein: CASSLNRRYEKLFF
J gene: TRBJ1-4
V gene: TRBV27
D gene: NA
CDR3 length: 14
clone size: NA

CDR3 DNA: TGTGCCAGCAGCTTAGATTCACTAGCGGGGAGCTCCTACAATGAGCAGTTCTTC
CDR3 protein: CASSLDSLAGSSYNEQFF
J gene: TRBJ2-1
V gene: TRBV11-1
D gene: TRBD2
CDR3 length: 18
clone size: many

CDR3 DNA: TGTGCCAGCAGTGAACTGACAGGGGTTAGCAATCAGCCCCAGCATTTT
CDR3 protein: CASSELTGVSNQPQHF
J gene: TRBJ1-5
V gene: TRBV6-1
D gene: TRBD1
CDR3 length: 16
clone size: once

CDR3 DNA: TGCGCCAGCAGCCAAGATTTCGAGAAAACCTCCCCCGAAGATACGCAGTATTTT
CDR3 protein: CASSQDFEKTSPEDTQYF
J gene: TRBJ2-3
V gene: TRBV4-3
D gene: NA
CDR3 length: 18
clone size: NA

CDR3 DNA: TGCGCCAGCAGTTTAGGAAGCGGGCCCATTGGAGAGACCCAGTACTTC
CDR3 protein: CASSLGSGPIGETQYF
J gene: TRBJ2-5
V gene: TRBV12-3/TRBV12-4
D gene: NA
CDR3 length: 16
clone size: few

CDR3 DNA: TGCAGTGCTATTAAAGACAGGAGCTACGAGCAGTACTTC
CDR3 protein: CSAIKDRSYEQYF
J gene: TRBJ2-7
V gene: TRBV20-1
D gene: NA
CDR3 length: 13
clone size: few

CDR3 DNA: TGCAGTGCTAGTTTGGGGGACAATCAGCCCCAGCATTTT
CDR3 protein: CSASLGDNQPQHF
J gene: TRBJ1-5
V gene: TRBV20-1
D gene: NA
CDR3 length: 13
clone size: few

CDR3 DNA: TGCAGTGCTAGTCGGGCGGGGAACACCGGGGAGCTGTTTTTT
CDR3 protein: CSASRAGNTGELFF
J gene: TRBJ2-2
V gene: TRBV20-1
D gene: NA
CDR3 length: 14
clone size: NA

CDR3 DNA: TGTGCCAGCAGTTTCCAGGTCGGAGGGTACAATGAGCAGTTCTTC
CDR3 protein: CASSFQVGGYNEQFF
J gene: TRBJ2-1
V gene: TRBV27
D gene: NA
CDR3 length: 15
clone size: few

CDR3 DNA: TGCAGCGTTGACGGACAGGGGGGCCAATACGAGCAGTACTTC
CDR3 protein: CSVDGQGGQYEQYF
J gene: TRBJ2-7
V gene: TRBV29-1
D gene: TRBD1
CDR3 length: 14
clone size: NA

CDR3 DNA: TGCAGCGTTGTCGTCTCTGGAAACACCATATATTTT
CDR3 protein: CSVVVSGNTIYF
J gene: TRBJ1-3
V gene: TRBV29-1
D gene: NA
CDR3 length: 12
clone size: many

CDR3 DNA: TGTGCCAGCAGCCAAAGCAGGGCCGGGGATGGCTACACCTTC
CDR3 protein: CASSQSRAGDGYTF
J gene: TRBJ1-2
V gene: TRBV14
D gene: NA
CDR3 length: 14
clone size: many

CDR3 DNA: TGCAGTGCTAGAGATTCTGGGGGAGCTGGAAACACCATATATTTT
CDR3 protein: CSARDSGGAGNTIYF
J gene: TRBJ1-3
V gene: TRBV20-1
D gene: NA
CDR3 length: 15
clone size: few

CDR3 DNA: TGTGCCAGCAGCGCCGGGAGTGGGGGAAGAGAGACCCAGTACTTC
CDR3 protein: CASSAGSGGRETQYF
J gene: TRBJ2-5
V gene: TRBV7-9
D gene: NA
CDR3 length: 15
clone size: few

CDR3 DNA: TGCGCCAGCAGGGGATCACGCTCACCCCTCCACTTT
CDR3 protein: CASRGSRSPLHF
J gene: TRBJ1-6
V gene: TRBV5-1
D gene: NA
CDR3 length: 12
clone size: many

CDR3 DNA: TGCGCCAGCAGCCCCGGAAGAAGATCTGGAAACACCATATATTTT
CDR3 protein: CASSPGRRSGNTIYF
J gene: TRBJ1-3
V gene: TRBV4-3
D gene: NA
CDR3 length: 15
clone size: NA

CDR3 DNA: TGTGCCAGCTTCTCCGGGACAGGGGCCTACGAGCAGTACTTC
CDR3 protein: CASFSGTGAYEQYF
J gene: TRBJ2-7
V gene: TRBV7-9
D gene: TRBD1
CDR3 length: 14
clone size: NA

CDR3 DNA: TGTGCCAGCACCCCGGCACAGGGGAACTATGGCTACACCTTC
CDR3 protein: CASTPAQGNYGYTF
J gene: TRBJ1-2
V gene: TRBV12-3/TRBV12-4
D gene: TRBD1
CDR3 length: 14
clone size: many

CDR3 DNA: TGTGCCAGCAGCTTAGTTCGTGGGACGAACACCGGGGAGCTGTTTTTT
CDR3 protein: CASSLVRGTNTGELFF
J gene: TRBJ2-2
V gene: TRBV7-2
D gene: NA
CDR3 length: 16
clone size: few

CDR3 DNA: TGCAGTGCTAGAGATGCAAGGACAGGGGAAACCGGGGAGCTGTTTTTT
CDR3 protein: CSARDARTGETGELFF
J gene: TRBJ2-2
V gene: TRBV20-1
D gene: TRBD1
CDR3 length: 16
clone size: NA

CDR3 DNA: TGTGCCAGCAGCTTGAGGACAGGGAACTATAATTCACCCCTCCACTTT
CDR3 protein: CASSLRTGNYNSPLHF
J gene: TRBJ1-6
V gene: TRBV13
D gene: TRBD1
CDR3 length: 16
clone size: many

CDR3 DNA: TGTGCCAGCAGCTTAGATTGGGCCGAACTCCACTTT
CDR3 protein: CASSLDWAELHF
J gene: TRBJ1-6
V gene: TRBV7-9
D gene: NA
CDR3 length: 12
clone size: NA

CDR3 DNA: TGTGCCAGCAGCTTACGACAAGGGGGTAGTCAGCCCCAGCATTTT
CDR3 protein: CASSLRQGGSQPQHF
J gene: TRBJ1-5
V gene: TRBV7-8
D gene: NA
CDR3 length: 15
clone size: few

CDR3 DNA: TGCAGTGCGTACGGACAGGGATCGGCTGCTGGAAACACCATATATTTT
CDR3 protein: CSAYGQGSAAGNTIYF
J gene: TRBJ1-3
V gene: TRBV20-1
D gene: TRBD1
CDR3 length: 16
clone size: few

CDR3 DNA: TGTGCCGCCCGGGAGACCAATAATTCACCCCTCCACTTT
CDR3 protein: CAARETNNSPLHF
J gene: TRBJ1-6
V gene: TRBV28
D gene: NA
CDR3 length: 13
clone size: many

CDR3 DNA: TGTGCCAGCAGTTTTCGGCGGGAGAGCTACGAGCAGTACTTC
CDR3 protein: CASSFRRESYEQYF
J gene: TRBJ2-7
V gene: TRBV27
D gene: TRBD2
CDR3 length: 14
clone size: NA

CDR3 DNA: TGTGCAAGTCGCGTTCCGGGACAGCCGCACTACGAGCAGTACTTC
CDR3 protein: CASRVPGQPHYEQYF
J gene: TRBJ2-7
V gene: TRBV12-2
D gene: NA
CDR3 length: 15
clone size: NA

CDR3 DNA: TGCAGTGCTCGACACGGGGAACAGGGCCAAGAGACCCAGTACTTC
CDR3 protein: CSARHGEQGQETQYF
J gene: TRBJ2-5
V gene: TRBV20-1
D gene: NA
CDR3 length: 15
clone size: many

CDR3 DNA: TGCAGCGTTGAAGATCGGTGGCTAGAAGGCACAGATACGCAGTATTTT
CDR3 protein: CSVEDRWLEGTDTQYF
J gene: TRBJ2-3
V gene: TRBV29-1
D gene: NA
CDR3 length: 16
clone size: few

CDR3 DNA: TGTGCCAGCAGCACGGACAGGGGAAGTGCAGATACGCAGTATTTT
CDR3 protein: CASSTDRGSADTQYF
J gene: TRBJ2-3
V gene: TRBV7-9
D gene: TRBD1
CDR3 length: 15
clone size: few

CDR3 DNA: TGTGCCATCCGCGAAACAGGGTCGGGTTCACCCCTCCACTTT
CDR3 protein: CAIRETGSGSPLHF
J gene: TRBJ1-6
V gene: TRBV15
D gene: NA
CDR3 length: 14
clone size: NA

CDR3 DNA: TGTGCCAGCACCGTCGAAGCGGATGAGCAGTTCTTC
CDR3 protein: CASTVEADEQFF
J gene: TRBJ2-1
V gene: TRBV7-2
D gene: NA
CDR3 length: 12
clone size: few